The clone carrying this T cell receptor beta chain was found many times. Its antigen remains unknown. Repertoires were generated with immunoSEQ multiplex PCR, while TCRdb's copy carries only in-frame clones and drops some. The sample yields over 850,000 clones, more than 75% seen once. This record belongs to a study of shared clonotypes between healthy human individuals. Overall study findings and caveats: Few donors limited the genetic and exposure-history diversity represented. Four donors shared about 4.5% of their naive CD4 clonotypes. At large depth, rarefaction still showed sorted-subset sequencing to be incomplete.

Donors had no recently reported acute infections or vaccinations and were HIV-negative. This CDR3 region has 14 residues. With 0 bases clipped from V and 5 bases from J, the junction kept 3 bases outside the gene matches. Germline V gene data show CDR1 as SEHNR and CDR2 as FQNEAQ (reference sequence). The genes are TRBV7-9 and TRBJ2-7; 8 positions match TRBD1. Sequenced input: memory CD4+ T cells from PBMCs. Sample subset: CD45RA-negative fraction. This TCR came from a man aged 18 to 29 in good health. Some clones in this sample may be carry-over from other donors' samples. The CDR3 region has the DNA TGTGCCAGCAGCTTAGCGCCAGGGGGCAACGAGCAGTACTTC. It yields the protein CASSLAPGGNEQYF. The full variable domain, in which reference TRBV7-9 and TRBJ2-7 provide the parts outside the CDR3, is DTGVSQNPRHKITKRGQNVTFRCDPISEHNRLYWYRQTLGQGPEFLTYFQNEAQLEKSRLLSDRFSAERPKGSFSTLEIQRTEQGDSAMYLCASSLAPGGNEQYFGPGTRLTVT.